Below, one TCR beta chain is given with its context. Noted treatment: oral pan-JAK inhibitor, 5-10 mg twice daily. The data originate from a study of CD8+ T cells in alopecia areata. Germline V gene sequence: CDR1 SGHVS, CDR2 FNYEAQ. The CDR3 contains 14 residues. Trimming left V 8 bases short and J 5 bases short, with 17 bases between. Extracted from the samples, RNA was reverse transcribed into cDNA to serve as the sequencing template. Some clones are missing from TCRdb's copy, which holds only in-frame ones; the method was immunoSEQ multiplex PCR. Here the sample spans about 300,000 clones, roughly 64% being singletons.

J is TRBJ2-3 and V is TRBV7-6, with a weak D call TRBD2 (6 bases). Specimen: CD4+ T cells sorted from blood, collected at week 24, from a patient treated with tofacitinib. The clonotype comes from a human donor with alopecia areata. This chain's CDR3 is CASAKGGAGDTQYF. The CDR3 nucleotides read TGTGCCAGCGCAAAAGGAGGGGCAGGAGATACGCAGTATTTT.